These 28 T cell receptor beta chains share one sample of origin, sequenced in a study of T cells in Graves' hyperthyroidism and ophthalmopathy. RNA transcripts gave rise to amplified TCR beta CDR3 regions. RT-PCR in the first round (using the HTBI primer set) targeted the TCR CDR3. MiXCR was run by TCRdb on the multiplex PCR reads, yielding one entry per CDR3 protein. The sample shows hundreds of thousands of distinct CDR3 sequences, about 12% of them seen only once. The sequenced material came from blood. Receptors originate from a woman under 30 with Graves' hyperthyroidism.

This clonotype occurred many times. The gene calls are TRBV28 and TRBJ2-2; a possible D gene is TRBD1 (6 bases). V shed 6 bases and J shed 4 bases, with 15 bases lying between them. CDR3 size: 15 residues. Germline-derived CDR1 and CDR2 are MDHEN and SYDVKM. The CDR3 DNA follows: TGTGCCAGCAGCCCGGCAGGGGCGCGCACCGGGGAGCTGTTTTTT. Its translation: CASSPAGARTGELFF.

Many counts were recorded for this clonotype. This chain uses TRBV10-3 with TRBJ2-5, with 9 bases matching TRBD2. The germline gives CDR1 ENHRY, CDR2 SYGVKD. Unmatched junction bases numbered 13, after V lost 3 bases and J lost 5 bases. This CDR3 comprises 17 residues. The CDR3 DNA is TGTGCCATCAGTGATTATTACTTGCGGAGCGGGGGGGAGACCCAGTACTTC. Translated, it gives CAISDYYLRSGGETQYF.

The V and J genes are TRBV12-3 or TRBV12-4 and TRBJ1-3; TRBD1 is a possible D gene (6 bases). The CDR3 runs 15 residues. Trimming pared 1 base from V and 2 bases from J, leaving 9 bases between. CDR3 DNA: TGTGCCAGCAGTTTAGGACAGGAGACTGGAAACACCATATATTTT. It codes for CASSLGQETGNTIYF.

The sample holds a few counts of this clonotype. This sequence joins TRBV6-2 or TRBV6-3 and TRBJ2-7; D is possibly TRBD1 or TRBD2 (5 bases each). V was shortened by 2 bases and J by 6 bases, with 20 bases between the two germline ends. Germline V gene data show CDR1 as MNHEY and CDR2 as SVGEGT. This CDR3 has 16 residues. CDR3 sequence: CASSYLGTRHGGEQYF. The CDR3 nucleotides are TGTGCCAGCAGTTACCTCGGGACCCGACACGGAGGCGAGCAGTACTTC.

This clonotype was seen repeatedly, ten times or more. V and J are TRBV3-1 and TRBJ2-7; D might be TRBD2 (7 bases). The CDR3 consists of 16 residues. Germline lookup yields CDR1 LGHDT and CDR2 YNNKEL (reference sequence). Trimming took off 1 base at V and 7 bases at J, with 20 bases between the two ends. The CDR3 coding sequence is TGTGCCAGCAGCCAAGCAGGGGAGGGCCGGGGAAGAGAGCAGTACTTC. Its protein product is CASSQAGEGRGREQYF.

In its sample, this clonotype was seen many times. V and J are TRBV10-3 and TRBJ1-5, with a tentative D call TRBD1 (5 bases). The CDR3 is 13 amino acids. V was clipped by 0 bases and J by 7 bases, with 7 bases between them. Germline CDR1 ENHRY, CDR2 SYGVKD. The CDR3 protein is CAISESEGQPQHF. CDR3 DNA sequence: TGTGCCATCAGTGAGTCTGAGGGGCAGCCCCAGCATTTT.

Ten or more counts support this clonotype. V gene TRBV5-6 combines with J gene TRBJ1-2, with TRBD1 matching over 7 bases. With 7 bases clipped from V and 4 bases from J, the junction kept 13 bases outside the gene matches. The CDR3 runs to 15 residues. Germline CDR1 SGHDT, CDR2 YYEEEE. For the CDR3, the DNA is TGTGCCAGCCGCGGTCTCAGGGGGGTGAGCTATGGCTACACCTTC. It specifies CASRGLRGVSYGYTF.

This clonotype was detected ten times or more. The rearrangement links TRBV9 to TRBJ2-7; TRBD2 matches 16 bases. This CDR3 contains 19 residues. V dropped 0 bases and J dropped 4; count of bases not matched to a gene: 10. Germline V lookup: CDR1 SGDLS, CDR2 YYNGEE. The CDR3 sequence is CASSVGITGTSGRAYEQYF. CDR3 sequence (DNA): TGTGCCAGCAGCGTAGGAATAACCGGGACTAGCGGGAGGGCTTACGAGCAGTACTTC. Based on the CDR3 plus reference TRBV9 and TRBJ2-7, the full variable domain is DSGVTQTPKHLITATGQRVTLRCSPRSGDLSVYWYQQSLDQGLQFLIQYYNGEERAKGNILERFSAQQFPDLHSELNLSSLELGDSALYFCASSVGITGTSGRAYEQYFGPGTRLTVT.

This clonotype has ten or more counts. CDR3 DNA: TGTGCCTGGAGTGTGGTCGGCAACGAGCAGTACTTC. Protein sequence: CAWSVVGNEQYF. The chain uses TRBV30 and TRBJ2-7, with D hard to call. Trimming cost V 0 bases and J 5 bases, with 8 bases left between them. Germline V gene lookup returns CDR1 GTSNPN and CDR2 SVGIG (reference sequence). This CDR3 comprises 12 residues.

Ten or more counts support this clonotype. This rearrangement joins TRBV19 to TRBJ1-2, with D uncertain. CDR3 size: 12 residues. Per the germline V gene, CDR1 is LNHDA and CDR2 is SQIVND (reference sequence). V lost 3 bases to trimming and J lost 6 bases, with 8 bases between them. The CDR3 bases are TGTGCCAGTAGTATGAGAGGGAATGGCTACACCTTC. Residues: CASSMRGNGYTF.

The rearrangement joins TRBV29-1 to TRBJ2-2; TRBD1 might be the D (5 bases). Germline V gene data show CDR1 as SQVTM and CDR2 as ANQGSEA. The CDR3 consists of 15 residues. With 6 bases removed from V and 4 bases from J, the gap between germline ends came to 18 bases. CDR3 region: CSVRQGAIGTGELFF. In nucleotides, the CDR3 is TGCAGCGTCAGACAAGGGGCGATTGGCACCGGGGAGCTGTTTTTT.

The J gene is TRBJ2-7, the V gene TRBV28; 14 bases align to TRBD2. The CDR3 consists of 14 residues. CDR1 and CDR2 from the germline V gene are MDHEN and SYDVKM. V trimming: 8 bases; J trimming: 4 bases; junction bases outside the gene matches: 4. CDR3: CASQTSGGGYEQYF. As DNA, the CDR3 is TGTGCCAGCCAGACTAGCGGGGGGGGTTACGAGCAGTACTTC.

This clonotype was observed many times. Written as DNA, the CDR3 is TGTGCCAGCAGTGCCTCCGGACAGTCTAACTATGGCTACACCTTC. It specifies CASSASGQSNYGYTF. This chain links TRBV2 with TRBJ1-2; D perhaps matches TRBD1 (6 bases). Per germline, CDR1 SNHLY and CDR2 FYNNEI. The CDR3 consists of 15 residues. Between the trimmed V and J ends, which lost 4 bases and 0 bases, there was a span of 12 bases.

The sample holds many counts of this clonotype. The rearrangement uses TRBV27 and TRBJ2-1, with D perhaps TRBD2 (6 bases). V was trimmed by 6 bases and J by 0 bases, leaving 15 bases between them. This CDR3 spans 16 amino acids. Germline CDR1 is MNHEY and CDR2 is SMNVEV (reference sequence). The CDR3 spells CASRTGVQSSYNEQFF. As DNA, the CDR3 is TGTGCCAGCAGGACGGGGGTACAGAGCTCCTACAATGAGCAGTTCTTC.

This clonotype was counted ten times or more. The chain's CDR3 is CASRLAGGYEQYF. CDR3 in DNA: TGTGCCAGCAGACTAGCGGGAGGGTACGAGCAGTACTTC. The chain carries TRBV6-2 or TRBV6-3 and TRBJ2-7, with 13 bases identical to TRBD2. The CDR3 has 13 residues. Trimming cost V 6 bases and J 4 bases; bases outside gene matches: 0. The V gene's germline CDR1 is MNHEY and CDR2 SVGEGT.

This clonotype has only a few counts. This rearrangement joins TRBV5-1 to TRBJ1-2, with a tentative D call TRBD1 (6 bases). Trimming stripped 5 bases from V and 4 bases from J, with 21 bases between. Germline V gene lookup returns CDR1 SGHRS and CDR2 YFSETQ. The CDR3 covers 16 residues. The CDR3 sequence: CASSRGAGGDGYGYTF. CDR3 coding DNA: TGCGCCAGCAGTAGGGGGGCCGGTGGAGATGGCTATGGCTACACCTTC.

This clonotype was seen repeatedly, ten times or more. The V call is TRBV28, the J call TRBJ1-3; D remains ambiguous. The germline V gene encodes CDR1 MDHEN and CDR2 SYDVKM. Trimming took off 10 bases at V and 1 base at J, with 14 bases between the two ends. The length of the CDR3 is 14 residues. CDR3 DNA: TGTGCCACTCTCCTTGGACTTTCTGGAAACACCATATATTTT. It is translated as CATLLGLSGNTIYF.

This clonotype appeared many times. This chain connects TRBV6-1 to TRBJ1-1; 7 bases are shared with TRBD1. The germline V gene encodes CDR1 MNHNS and CDR2 SASEGT. V lost 6 bases to trimming and J lost 8 bases; unmatched junction nucleotides: 12. The CDR3 loop spans 14 amino acids. This CDR3 is CASRQQGSDWEAFF. In DNA, the CDR3 is TGTGCCAGCAGACAACAGGGGTCGGACTGGGAAGCTTTCTTT.

The V gene is TRBV5-6, the J gene TRBJ2-3, with D possibly matching TRBD2 (5 bases). The CDR3 spans 13 residues. V lost 1 base and J 5 bases, leaving 8 bases between the germline ends. Looked up from germline, CDR1 is SGHDT and CDR2 is YYEEEE. The CDR3 nucleotides are TGTGCCAGCAGCTTGTTTGAGGGAGATACGCAGTATTTT. Translated, it gives CASSLFEGDTQYF.

The sample holds many counts of this clonotype. J is TRBJ1-1 and V is TRBV7-9; D is unresolved. V was trimmed by 1 base and J by 5 bases, leaving 11 bases between them. Germline V lookup: CDR1 SEHNR, CDR2 FQNEAQ (reference sequence). This CDR3 is 14 amino acids long. CDR3 sequence reads: CASSLGAGYTEAFF. DNA of the CDR3: TGTGCCAGCAGCTTAGGGGCGGGATATACTGAAGCTTTCTTT.

There are a few counts of this clonotype. This chain joins TRBV9 and TRBJ2-7, with 10 bases matching TRBD2. The V segment lost 0 bases and the J segment 2 bases; nucleotides outside the gene matches: 2. Germline loops: CDR1 SGDLS, CDR2 YYNGEE. This CDR3 contains 15 residues. The CDR3 region is CASSVDGTSAYEQYF. The DNA for the CDR3 is TGTGCCAGCAGCGTAGATGGGACTAGCGCCTACGAGCAGTACTTC.

The table lists this clonotype with many counts. The rearrangement links TRBV7-3 to TRBJ2-4, with TRBD1 matching 9 bases. The CDR3 extends over 13 amino acids. Per the germline V gene, CDR1 is SGHTA and CDR2 is FQGTGA. V lost 5 bases, J lost 8 bases, and 4 bases stayed unmatched. DNA of the CDR3: TGTGCCAGCAGCCCGACAGGGGGTGACATTCAGTACTTC. This sequence encodes CASSPTGGDIQYF.

V and J are TRBV29-1 and TRBJ2-2, with a possible D match to TRBD1 (6 bases). CDR1 and CDR2 (germline): SQVTM, ANQGSEA. The CDR3 length is 14 residues. V was pared by 3 bases and J by 4 bases, with 12 bases between. CDR3 sequence reads: CSVESGHFTGELFF. CDR3 in DNA: TGCAGCGTTGAGTCGGGACACTTCACCGGGGAGCTGTTTTTT.

This clonotype occurred many times. The chain is built from TRBV29-1 and TRBJ2-3, with D uncertain. This CDR3 has 13 residues. The germline V gene encodes CDR1 SQVTM and CDR2 ANQGSEA. The CDR3 nucleotides are TGCAGTGTGGTTGTCGCAGGCACAGATACGCAGTATTTT. The encoded protein is CSVVVAGTDTQYF.

This clonotype was counted at least ten times. The chain is built from TRBV19 and TRBJ1-1; tentatively, D is TRBD1 (6 bases). Germline CDR1 LNHDA, CDR2 SQIVND (reference sequence). The CDR3 is made up of 14 amino acids. V was trimmed by 7 bases and J by 0 bases, leaving 12 bases between them. CDR3 nucleotide sequence: TGTGCCAGTAAACAGGGAGGCCTGAACACTGAAGCTTTCTTT. Residues: CASKQGGLNTEAFF.

Ten or more counts support this clonotype. This chain connects TRBV5-6 to TRBJ2-7; D might be TRBD1 or TRBD2, each matching 5 bases. This CDR3 region has 14 residues. Trimming stripped 3 bases from V and 2 bases from J, with 12 bases between. Germline values: CDR1 SGHDT, CDR2 YYEEEE. CDR3 in DNA: TGTGCCAGCAGCTACGGGACCGAGACCTACGAGCAGTACTTC. Its protein is CASSYGTETYEQYF.

In its sample, this clonotype was seen many times. The chain combines TRBV7-8 with TRBJ2-1; D is perhaps TRBD2 (6 bases). Trimming stripped 0 bases from V and 3 bases from J, with 9 bases between. In germline, CDR1 is SGHVS, CDR2 FQNEAQ. The CDR3 sequence is 15 residues long. CDR3 bases: TGTGCCAGCAGCTTAGCGGGCGGGGTCTACAATGAGCAGTTCTTC. This codes for CASSLAGGVYNEQFF.

Of note for this clonotype: This could be a read error, since a much larger clone is one nucleotide away. This sequence joins TRBV9 and TRBJ2-5, with D maybe TRBD1 (5 bases). The germline CDR1 and CDR2 sequences are SGDLS and YYNGEE. The CDR3 contains 13 residues. Trimming left V 0 bases short and J 2 bases short, with 5 bases between. The CDR3 protein is CASSVEGQETQYF. Written as DNA, the CDR3 is TGTGCCAGCAGCGTAGAGGGGCAAGAGACCCAGTACTTC.